The entry below gives a single T cell receptor (beta chain) sequence along with its context. As handled by the study authors: Reference gene primers were amplified, and this amplification served to estimate nucleated cell counts. Some clones are missing from TCRdb's copy, which holds only in-frame ones; the method was immunoSEQ multiplex PCR. That table furnishes V, J and clone size, whereas the DNA furnished D and trimming. The sample lists some 140,000 clones, around 81% occurring once. This CDR3 is 13 amino acids long. V lost 6 bases to trimming and J lost 7 bases; unmatched junction nucleotides: 4. This sample was included in a study of blood T cell repertoires in COVID-19. Study at large: Samples of COVID-19 (acute and convalescent) were obtained from the United States, Italy and Spain. T cells, B-cell-depleted T cells, or PBMCs supplied cDNA or gDNA.

The source material was peripheral blood. V gene TRBV12-3 or TRBV12-4 combines with J gene TRBJ2-1; 9 bases are shared with TRBD1. This receptor was obtained from an older woman with active or convalescent COVID-19. The DNA for the CDR3 is TGTGCCAGCAGCTCGGACAGGGGAAATGAGCAGTTCTTC. This codes for CASSSDRGNEQFF.